Detailed here is one TCR beta chain. The entry originates in a study of control samples from healthy donors and cancer patients. TCRdb keeps only in-frame clones here, not all; method: immunoSEQ multiplex PCR. The sample lists 90,000 to 100,000 clones; over 60% were seen once. Germline assignment: CDR1 ENHRY and CDR2 SYGVKD. This CDR3 comprises 12 residues. The ends were cut back, 2 bases at V and 5 bases at J, with 4 bases in the middle. This sequence originates from a woman aged 25 to 39 in good health. The specimen sequenced was blood. The genes are TRBV10-3 and TRBJ1-5; D is ambiguous. CDR3 loop: CAISEGYQPQHF. CDR3 nucleotides: TGTGCCATCAGTGAGGGATATCAGCCCCAGCATTTT.